This T cell receptor (beta chain) was sequenced in a study of T cells in Graves' hyperthyroidism and ophthalmopathy. There were TCR beta CDR3 regions amplified from RNA transcripts. The TCR CDR3 was amplified in a first-round RT-PCR using the HTBI primer set. TCRdb re-called the multiplex PCR reads with MiXCR, one entry per CDR3 protein. The sample has about 610,000 distinct CDR3 sequences; around 15% are singletons. In the case of this clonotype: Since a much larger clone is just one base distant, this may be a read error.

Material: blood. The clonotype was recovered from a woman aged 40 to 49 with Graves' ophthalmopathy.

CDR3 nucleotide sequence: TGTGCCAGCAGCTTGCTAGCGGCTAGCTGTTCCTACAATGAGCAGTTCTTC. Protein: CASSLLAASCSYNEQFF. The J gene is TRBJ2-1, the V gene TRBV11-2; 7 bases map to TRBD2. The germline CDR1 and CDR2 sequences are SGHAT and FQNNGV. Trimming took 3 bases from V and 1 from J; bases not matched to a gene: 9. This CDR3 has 17 residues.